Sequencing of this T cell receptor (beta chain) was carried out in a study of shared clonotypes between healthy human individuals. Data came from immunoSEQ multiplex PCR; TCRdb stores just in-frame clones and leaves some out. The table lists about 960,000 clones, approximately 80% of them singletons. Of note for this clone: Its antigen remains unknown.

General observations from the study: The four-donor shared clonotypes exceeded non-shared clonotypes in generation probability, with non-shared ones scoring lower.

V dropped 5 bases and J dropped 9 bases, with 14 bases sitting between them. The V gene's germline CDR1 is SGHTA and CDR2 FQGNSA. This CDR3 has 13 amino acids. The V call is TRBV7-2, the J call TRBJ2-1; D perhaps matches TRBD1 (5 bases). Material for sequencing was memory CD4+ T cells sorted from blood. Noted subset: CD45RA-negative fraction. This TCR derives from a young man in good health. Here the CDR3 DNA reads TGTGCCAGCAGCCTCGGCCAGGGCGGTGAGCAGTTCTTC. This encodes CASSLGQGGEQFF. Using reference TRBV7-2 and TRBJ2-1 for the parts outside the CDR3, the full variable domain is GAGVSQSPSNKVTEKGKDVELRCDPISGHTALYWYRQSLGQGLEFLIYFQGNSAPDKSGLPSDRFSAERTGGSVSTLTIQRTQQEDSAVYLCASSLGQGGEQFFGPGTRLTVL.